This T cell receptor beta chain is drawn from a study of low-dose radiotherapy and immunotherapy resistance in tumors. Study summary: Treatment of Cohort 1 consisted of 0.5 Gy per fraction every 2 weeks, adding up to 6.5 Gy. Oral aspirin at 300 mg was taken daily by patients for four cycles, beginning on cycle 1 day 1.

This clonotype was observed at least ten times. Time point specified: after trial treatment. Treatment noted: LDRT plus nivolumab, ipilimumab, low-dose cyclophosphamide and aspirin (RACIN trial). Patients qualified if they had advanced solid tumors that lacked tumor-infiltrating lymphocytes. Alpha- and beta-chain coverage of first-strand cDNA came from TRAV- and TRBV-specific primers. TCRs were amplified for approximately 22 PCR cycles with a constant-region primer and V-primer adapter. Through in vitro transcription, the mRNA that had been isolated was amplified. MiXCR, run by TCRdb on the reads, gives a single entry per CDR3 protein. The sample carries roughly 56,000 distinct CDR3 sequences, 23% recorded once. The V and J ends lost 5 bases and 0 bases respectively, with 17 bases between them. The CDR3 covers 16 residues. Germline V gene lookup returns CDR1 MDHEN and CDR2 SYDVKM.

J is TRBJ2-7 and V is TRBV28, with D possibly being TRBD2 (6 bases). This TCR derives from a male donor with prostate cancer. The sequencing here drew on PBMCs, taken after low-dose radiotherapy plus immunotherapy. The CDR3 region is CASSPVVGRDSYEQYF. CDR3 bases: TGTGCCAGCAGTCCTGTGGTCGGGCGGGACTCCTACGAGCAGTACTTC.